One T cell receptor (beta chain) is described in this entry. Its antigen is unidentified. This entry is derived from a study of cytomegalovirus exposure and HLA in healthy donors. Findings and caveats of the study: The analysis excluded some indistinguishable V segments, including TRBV6-2 and TRBV6-3. In a later analysis, a genetic analysis reported fewer productive-TCR N-insertions in an Asian-associated ancestry cluster than the cohort average. DRB1 had the most TCR associations and HLA-C the fewest, a later analysis found, with rates varying by HLA locus. The productive fraction for most TCR beta V segments was about 90% or about 30% in an earlier analysis.

The PCR used 60 Vbeta and 13 Jbeta primers. TCRdb's copy holds only in-frame clones and misses some; the assay was immunoSEQ multiplex PCR. The data show approximately 93,000 clones, roughly 73% seen once. The CDR3 is 14 amino acids. Trimming left V 4 bases short and J 2 bases short, with 9 bases between. Germline V gene data show CDR1 as SGHRS and CDR2 as YFSETQ. The source of this sequence is a woman aged 40 to 50 in good health and CMV-seronegative. The genes are TRBV5-1 and TRBJ1-4; weak D call: TRBD1 (6 bases). The sequenced sample was PBMCs. CDR3 loop: CASSTDRTNEKLFF. DNA for the CDR3: TGCGCCAGCAGCACAGACAGGACTAATGAAAAACTGTTTTTT.